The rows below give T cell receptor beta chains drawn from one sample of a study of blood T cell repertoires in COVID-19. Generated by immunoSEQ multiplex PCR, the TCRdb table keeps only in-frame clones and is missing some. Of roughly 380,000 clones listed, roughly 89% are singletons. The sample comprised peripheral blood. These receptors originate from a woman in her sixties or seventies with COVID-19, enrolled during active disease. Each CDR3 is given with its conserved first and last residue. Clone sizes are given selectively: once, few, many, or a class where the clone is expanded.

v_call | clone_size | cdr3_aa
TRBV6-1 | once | CASSEAGGYETQYF
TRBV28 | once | CASSNPGGTGYEQYF
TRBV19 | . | CASSRGFYQPQHF
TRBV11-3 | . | CASSATGVGGETQYF
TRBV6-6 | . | CASSYPARNNSPLHF
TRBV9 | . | CASSVAGRETQTQYF
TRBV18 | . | CASSPSQAYTGELFF
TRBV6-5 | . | CASRWDRGYNSPLHF
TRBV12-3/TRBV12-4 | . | CASSRGSNQPQHF
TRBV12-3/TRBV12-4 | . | CASRGDRNIQYF
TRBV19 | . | CASSPGSAGNTIYF
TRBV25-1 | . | CASDAGGGQYF
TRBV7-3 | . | CASSLDGGVTYEQYF
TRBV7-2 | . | CASSWTGGGNTIYF
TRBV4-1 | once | CASSQVFGRYEQYF
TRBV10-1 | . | CASSRYRANSPLHF
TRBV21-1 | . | CASSKSGRTNYGYTF
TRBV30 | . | CAWGRVPDRYF
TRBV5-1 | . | CASSLAPWTPRSSYNSPLHF
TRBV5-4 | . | CASSSAEQGAYEQYF
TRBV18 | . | CASSTLPTGDYTF
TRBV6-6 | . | CATVLNTGRGYTF
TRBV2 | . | CASIDRGLYNSPLHF
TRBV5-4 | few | CASSLLDSLNTEAFF
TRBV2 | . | CASSVTGVTKGAFF
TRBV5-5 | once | CASSLWTGKINEQFF
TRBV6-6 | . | CASSSGGQGEDGYTF
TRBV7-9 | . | CASSLDYGSDTEAFF
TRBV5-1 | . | CASSLDFRDRGPPHYGYTF
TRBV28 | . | CASIFASSLAGGATDTQYF
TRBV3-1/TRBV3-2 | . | CASNSRGNTEAFF
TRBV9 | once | CASSASGINSPLHF
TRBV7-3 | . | CASTSLGRNTIYF
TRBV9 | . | CASSPGTGGWQPQHF
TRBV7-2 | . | CASSRDQGSRQPQHF
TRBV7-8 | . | CATQPLAFLGTQYF
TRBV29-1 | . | CSVENRERSYEQYF
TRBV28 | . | CASSKPTGPSTEQYF
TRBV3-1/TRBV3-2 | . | CASSHGTGATEQYF
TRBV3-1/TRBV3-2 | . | CASSQEGSASPQHF
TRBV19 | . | CASSMGGMAGELFF
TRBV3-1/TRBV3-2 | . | CASSQDRAEGNTIYF
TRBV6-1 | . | CASSEAAGRNTEAFF
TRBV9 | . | CASSVDRSSGNTIYF
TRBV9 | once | CASSPTGDTEAFF
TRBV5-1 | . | CASSLGAISYNEQFF
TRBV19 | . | CASSHRGTYEQYF
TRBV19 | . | CASRTGLGRGANVLTF
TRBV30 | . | CAWSVRTDTEAFF
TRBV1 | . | CTSSHRGLAGDEQYF
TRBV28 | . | CASSLFSRGEPQHF
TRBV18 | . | CASSPYDSFNYGYTF
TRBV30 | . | CAWSVKFRGNTEAFF